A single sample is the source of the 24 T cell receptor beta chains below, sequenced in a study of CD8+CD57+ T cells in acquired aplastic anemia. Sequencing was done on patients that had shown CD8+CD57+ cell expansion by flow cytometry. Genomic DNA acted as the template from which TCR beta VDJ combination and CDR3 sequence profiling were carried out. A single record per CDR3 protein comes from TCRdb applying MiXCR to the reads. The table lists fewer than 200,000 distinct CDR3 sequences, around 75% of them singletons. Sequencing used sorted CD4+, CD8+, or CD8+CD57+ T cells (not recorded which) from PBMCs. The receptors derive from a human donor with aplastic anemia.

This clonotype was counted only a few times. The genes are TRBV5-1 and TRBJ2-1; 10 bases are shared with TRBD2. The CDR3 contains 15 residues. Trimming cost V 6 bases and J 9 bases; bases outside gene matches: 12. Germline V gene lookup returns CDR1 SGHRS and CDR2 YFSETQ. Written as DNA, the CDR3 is TGCGCCAGCATCGCAGCAGCGGGAGGGCCAGGTGAGCAGTTCTTC. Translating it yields CASIAAAGGPGEQFF.

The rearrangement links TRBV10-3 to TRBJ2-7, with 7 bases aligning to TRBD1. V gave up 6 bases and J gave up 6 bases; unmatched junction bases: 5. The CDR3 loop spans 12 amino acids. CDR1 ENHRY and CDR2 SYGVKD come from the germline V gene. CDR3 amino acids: CAIRTTGAEQYF. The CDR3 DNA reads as TGTGCCATCAGGACTACAGGGGCCGAGCAGTACTTC.

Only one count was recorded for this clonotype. The CDR3 here is CATSPRQGPETQYF. CDR3 DNA: TGTGCCACCAGCCCCCGACAGGGACCAGAGACCCAGTACTTC. V usage is TRBV15 and J usage is TRBJ2-5, with 7 bases that match TRBD1. CDR1 and CDR2 (germline): LNHNV, YYDKDF (reference sequence). V lost 5 bases and J lost 4; bases outside the gene matches: 7. This CDR3 is built from 14 residues.

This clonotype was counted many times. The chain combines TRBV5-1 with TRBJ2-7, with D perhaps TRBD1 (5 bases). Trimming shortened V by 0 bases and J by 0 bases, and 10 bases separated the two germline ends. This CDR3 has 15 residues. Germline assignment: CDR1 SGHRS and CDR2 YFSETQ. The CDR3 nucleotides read TGCGCCAGCAGCTTGGTTGGGGCCCCCTCCTACGAGCAGTACTTC. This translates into CASSLVGAPSYEQYF.

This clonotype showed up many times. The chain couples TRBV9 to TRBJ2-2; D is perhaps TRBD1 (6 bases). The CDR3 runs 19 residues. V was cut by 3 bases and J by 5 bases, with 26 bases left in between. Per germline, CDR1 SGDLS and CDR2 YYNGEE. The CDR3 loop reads CASSETPRQEPWATGELFF. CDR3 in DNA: TGTGCCAGCAGCGAGACCCCACGACAGGAACCCTGGGCAACCGGGGAGCTGTTTTTT.

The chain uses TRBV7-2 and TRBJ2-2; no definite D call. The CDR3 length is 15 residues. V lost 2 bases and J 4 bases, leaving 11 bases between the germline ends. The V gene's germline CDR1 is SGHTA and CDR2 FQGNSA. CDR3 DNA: TGTGCCAGCAGCTTAACGGGTTTTGGCACCGGGGAGCTGTTTTTT. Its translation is CASSLTGFGTGELFF.

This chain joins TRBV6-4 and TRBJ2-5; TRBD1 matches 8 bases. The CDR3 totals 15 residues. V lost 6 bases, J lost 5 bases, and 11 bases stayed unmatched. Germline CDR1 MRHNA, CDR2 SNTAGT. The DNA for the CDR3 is TGTGCCAGCAGCCCCGGCGGACAGGGAAGGGAGACCCAGTACTTC. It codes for CASSPGGQGRETQYF.

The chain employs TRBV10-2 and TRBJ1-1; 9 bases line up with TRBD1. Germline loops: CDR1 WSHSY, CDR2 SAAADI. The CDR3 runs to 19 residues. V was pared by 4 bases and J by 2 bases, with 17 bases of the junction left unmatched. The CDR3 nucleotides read TGCGCCAGCAGTGGAGGCCTCCGGGACAGGGCTTCCCAAAACACTGAAGCTTTCTTT. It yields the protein CASSGGLRDRASQNTEAFF.

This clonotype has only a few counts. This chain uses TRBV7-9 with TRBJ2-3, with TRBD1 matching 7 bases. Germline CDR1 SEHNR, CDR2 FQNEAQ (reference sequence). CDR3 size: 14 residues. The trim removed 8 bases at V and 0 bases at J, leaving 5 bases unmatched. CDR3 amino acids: CASRKTGSTDTQYF. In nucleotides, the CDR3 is TGTGCCAGCCGCAAGACAGGGAGCACAGATACGCAGTATTTT. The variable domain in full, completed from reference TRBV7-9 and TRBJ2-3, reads DTGVSQNPRHKITKRGQNVTFRCDPISEHNRLYWYRQTLGQGPEFLTYFQNEAQLEKSRLLSDRFSAERPKGSFSTLEIQRTEQGDSAMYLCASRKTGSTDTQYFGPGTRLTVL.

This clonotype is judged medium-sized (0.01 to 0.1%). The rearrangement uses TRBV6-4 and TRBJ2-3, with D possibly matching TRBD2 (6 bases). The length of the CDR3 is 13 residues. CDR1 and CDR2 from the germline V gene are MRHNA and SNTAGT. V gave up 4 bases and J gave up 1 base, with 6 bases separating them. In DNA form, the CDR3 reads TGTGCCAGCAGTGCGGGGGGCACAGATACGCAGTATTTT. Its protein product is CASSAGGTDTQYF.

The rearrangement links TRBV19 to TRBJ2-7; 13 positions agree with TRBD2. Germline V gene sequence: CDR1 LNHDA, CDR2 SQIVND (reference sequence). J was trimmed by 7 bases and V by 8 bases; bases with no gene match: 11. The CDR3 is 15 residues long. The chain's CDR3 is CASQTSGLAGREQYF. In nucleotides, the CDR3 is TGTGCCAGTCAGACCTCGGGACTAGCGGGGCGTGAGCAGTACTTC.

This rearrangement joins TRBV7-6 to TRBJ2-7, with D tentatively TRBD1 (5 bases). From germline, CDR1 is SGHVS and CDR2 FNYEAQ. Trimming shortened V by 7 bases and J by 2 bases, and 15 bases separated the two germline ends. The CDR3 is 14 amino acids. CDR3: CASTPTKGTYEQYF. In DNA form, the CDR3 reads TGTGCCAGCACCCCCACGAAGGGGACCTACGAGCAGTACTTC.

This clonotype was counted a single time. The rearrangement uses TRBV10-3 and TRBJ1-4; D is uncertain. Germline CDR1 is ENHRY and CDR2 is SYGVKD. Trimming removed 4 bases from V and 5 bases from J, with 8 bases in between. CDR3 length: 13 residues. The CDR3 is CAISVLTNEKLFF. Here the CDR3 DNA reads TGTGCCATCAGTGTACTAACGAATGAAAAACTGTTTTTT.

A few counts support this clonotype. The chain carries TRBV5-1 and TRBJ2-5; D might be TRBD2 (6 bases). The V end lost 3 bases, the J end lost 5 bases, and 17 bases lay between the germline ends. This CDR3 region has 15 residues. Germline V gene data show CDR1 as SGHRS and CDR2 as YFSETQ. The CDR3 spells CASSWEDGDGETQYF. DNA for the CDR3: TGCGCCAGCAGCTGGGAGGACGGGGACGGGGAGACCCAGTACTTC.

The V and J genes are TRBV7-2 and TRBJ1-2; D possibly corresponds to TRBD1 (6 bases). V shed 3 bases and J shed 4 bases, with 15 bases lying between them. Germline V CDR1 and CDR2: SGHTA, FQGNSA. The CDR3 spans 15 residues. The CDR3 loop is CASSFSTAQGYGYTF. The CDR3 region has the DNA TGTGCCAGCAGCTTTTCCACGGCACAGGGCTATGGCTACACCTTC.

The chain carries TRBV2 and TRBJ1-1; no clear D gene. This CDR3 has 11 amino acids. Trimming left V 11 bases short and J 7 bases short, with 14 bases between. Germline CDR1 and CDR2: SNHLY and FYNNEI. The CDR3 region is CASKAMVEAFF. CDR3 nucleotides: TGTGCCTCCAAGGCCATGGTTGAAGCTTTCTTT. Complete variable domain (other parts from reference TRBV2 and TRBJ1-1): EPEVTQTPSHQVTQMGQEVILRCVPISNHLYFYWYRQILGQKVEFLVSFYNNEISEKSEIFDDQFSVERPDGSNFTLKIRSTKLEDSAMYFCASKAMVEAFFGQGTRLTVV.

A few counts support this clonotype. The CDR3, as DNA: TGTGCCAGCAGTTGGCCGACTAGCGGGGCGGCGGAGACCCAGTACTTC. Translation: CASSWPTSGAAETQYF. The V gene is TRBV6-1, the J gene TRBJ2-5; 11 nucleotides match TRBD2. CDR1 MNHNS and CDR2 SASEGT come from the germline V gene. The length of the CDR3 is 16 residues. V was pared by 5 bases and J by 5 bases, with 10 bases of the junction left unmatched.

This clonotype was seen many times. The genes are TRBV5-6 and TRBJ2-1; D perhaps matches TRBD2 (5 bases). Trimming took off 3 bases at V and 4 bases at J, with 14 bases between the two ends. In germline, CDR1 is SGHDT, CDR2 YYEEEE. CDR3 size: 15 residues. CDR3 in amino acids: CASSSERTLYNEQFF. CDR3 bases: TGTGCCAGCAGCTCCGAGCGGACCCTATACAATGAGCAGTTCTTC.

In DNA form, the CDR3 reads TGTGCCAGCAGCCCCCATGGTGGACAGAGTAATGAAAAACTGTTTTTT. Translating it yields CASSPHGGQSNEKLFF. The rearrangement uses TRBV7-3 and TRBJ1-4; D perhaps matches TRBD1 (6 bases). V lost 5 bases, J lost 4 bases, and 17 bases lay in between. CDR3 length equals 16 residues. Germline lookup yields CDR1 SGHTA and CDR2 FQGTGA.

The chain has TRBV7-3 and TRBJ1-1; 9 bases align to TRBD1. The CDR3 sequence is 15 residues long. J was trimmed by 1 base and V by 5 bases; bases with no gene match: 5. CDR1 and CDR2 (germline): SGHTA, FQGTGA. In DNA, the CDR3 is TGTGCCAGCAGCCTGGGGGACAGGGCGAACACTGAAGCTTTCTTT. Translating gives CASSLGDRANTEAFF.

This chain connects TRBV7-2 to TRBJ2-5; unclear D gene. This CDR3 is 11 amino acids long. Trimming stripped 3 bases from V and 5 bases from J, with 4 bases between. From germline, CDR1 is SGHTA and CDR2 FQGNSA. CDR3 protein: CASSLPETQYF. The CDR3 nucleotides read TGTGCCAGCAGCTTGCCTGAGACCCAGTACTTC.

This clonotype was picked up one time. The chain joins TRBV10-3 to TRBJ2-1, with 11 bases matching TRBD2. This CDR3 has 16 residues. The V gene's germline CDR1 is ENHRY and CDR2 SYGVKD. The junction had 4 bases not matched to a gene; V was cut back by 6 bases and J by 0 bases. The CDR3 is CAISPTSGNSYNEQFF. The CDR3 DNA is TGTGCCATCAGCCCGACTAGCGGGAACTCCTACAATGAGCAGTTCTTC.

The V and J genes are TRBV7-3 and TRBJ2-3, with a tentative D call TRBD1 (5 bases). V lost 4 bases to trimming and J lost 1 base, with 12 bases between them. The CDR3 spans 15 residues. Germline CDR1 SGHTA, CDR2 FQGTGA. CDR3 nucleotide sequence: TGTGCCAGCAGCTGGGGCAGCCGACGCACAGATACGCAGTATTTT. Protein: CASSWGSRRTDTQYF.

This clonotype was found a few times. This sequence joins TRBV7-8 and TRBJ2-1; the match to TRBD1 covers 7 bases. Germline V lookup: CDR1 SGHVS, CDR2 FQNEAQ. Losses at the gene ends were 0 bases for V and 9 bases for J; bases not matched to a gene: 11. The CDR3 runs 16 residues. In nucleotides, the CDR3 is TGTGCCAGCAGCTTAGCGGGGACAGCCAGCCTCCTTGAGCAGTTCTTC. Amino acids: CASSLAGTASLLEQFF.